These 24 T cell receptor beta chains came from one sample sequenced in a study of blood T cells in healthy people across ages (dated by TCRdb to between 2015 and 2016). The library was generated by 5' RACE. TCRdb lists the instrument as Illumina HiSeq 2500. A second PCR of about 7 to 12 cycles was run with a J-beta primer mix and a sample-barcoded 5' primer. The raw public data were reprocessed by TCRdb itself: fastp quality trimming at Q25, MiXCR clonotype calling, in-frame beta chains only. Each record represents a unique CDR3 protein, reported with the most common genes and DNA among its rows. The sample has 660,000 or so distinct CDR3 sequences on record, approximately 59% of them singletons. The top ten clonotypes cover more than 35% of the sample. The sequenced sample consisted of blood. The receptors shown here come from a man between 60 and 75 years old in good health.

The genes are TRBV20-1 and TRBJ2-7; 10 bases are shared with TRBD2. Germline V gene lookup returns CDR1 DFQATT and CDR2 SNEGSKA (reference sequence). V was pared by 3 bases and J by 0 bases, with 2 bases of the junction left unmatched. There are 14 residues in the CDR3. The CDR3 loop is CSASSGRSSYEQYF. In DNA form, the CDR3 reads TGCAGTGCTAGTAGCGGGAGGAGCTCCTACGAGCAGTACTTC.

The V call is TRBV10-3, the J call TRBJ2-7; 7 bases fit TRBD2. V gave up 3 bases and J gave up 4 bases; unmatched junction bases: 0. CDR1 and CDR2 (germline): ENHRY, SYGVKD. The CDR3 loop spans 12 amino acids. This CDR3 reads CAISEAGYEQYF. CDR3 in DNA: TGTGCCATCAGTGAAGCGGGGTACGAGCAGTACTTC.

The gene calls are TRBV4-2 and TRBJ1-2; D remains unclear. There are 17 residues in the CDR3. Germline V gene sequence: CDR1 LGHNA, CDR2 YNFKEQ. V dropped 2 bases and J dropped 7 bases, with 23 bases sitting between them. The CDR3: CASSQRKPRALISGYTF. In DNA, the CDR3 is TGTGCCAGCAGCCAACGAAAACCCCGGGCCCTGATTAGTGGCTACACCTTC.

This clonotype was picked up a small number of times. The CDR3 DNA follows: TGTGCCAGCAGCCAAGAGGCTAGCGGGGGCCTCTACGAGCAGTACTTC. This gives the protein CASSQEASGGLYEQYF. The J gene is TRBJ2-7, the V gene TRBV4-2; TRBD2 matches 10 bases. Germline V gives CDR1 LGHNA, CDR2 YNFKEQ. Losses at the gene ends were 0 bases for V and 3 bases for J; bases not matched to a gene: 5. The CDR3 runs to 16 residues.

The CDR3 here is CASSLALPGAEETQYF. Here the CDR3 DNA reads TGTGCCAGCAGCTTAGCCCTACCAGGAGCGGAAGAGACCCAGTACTTC. This chain uses TRBV7-7 with TRBJ2-7, with D tentatively TRBD2 (5 bases). The assigned J gene may be wrong: the sequence end matches TRBJ2-5 better. The CDR3 has 16 residues. The germline CDR1 and CDR2 sequences are SSHAT and FNYEAQ (reference sequence).

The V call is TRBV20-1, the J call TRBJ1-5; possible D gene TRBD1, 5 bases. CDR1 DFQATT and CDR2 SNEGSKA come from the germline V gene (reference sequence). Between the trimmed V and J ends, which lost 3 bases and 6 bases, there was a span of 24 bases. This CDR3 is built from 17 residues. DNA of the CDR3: TGCAGTGCTAGGGATCGGGGACTAGGGGTTCGTTCTCAGCCCCAGCATTTT. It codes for CSARDRGLGVRSQPQHF.

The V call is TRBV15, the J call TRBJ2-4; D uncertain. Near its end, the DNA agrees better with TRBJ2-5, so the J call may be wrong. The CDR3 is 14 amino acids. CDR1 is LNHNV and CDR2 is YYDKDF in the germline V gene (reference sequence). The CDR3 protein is CATSRVSPSKTQYF. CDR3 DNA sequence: TGTGCCACCAGCAGAGTATCCCCGTCGAAGACCCAGTACTTC.

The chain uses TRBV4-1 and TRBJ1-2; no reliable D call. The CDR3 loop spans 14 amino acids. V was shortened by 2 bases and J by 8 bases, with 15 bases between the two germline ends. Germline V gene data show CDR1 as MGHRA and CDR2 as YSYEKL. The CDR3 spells CASSQTSRPGGYTF. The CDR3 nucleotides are TGCGCCAGCAGCCAAACTTCACGGCCCGGCGGCTACACCTTC.

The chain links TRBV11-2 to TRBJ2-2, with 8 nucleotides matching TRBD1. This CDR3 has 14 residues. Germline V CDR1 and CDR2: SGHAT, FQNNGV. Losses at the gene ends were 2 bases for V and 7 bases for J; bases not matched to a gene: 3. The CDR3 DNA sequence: TGTGCCAGCAGCTTACAGGGGGCGGGCGGGGAGCTGTTTTTT. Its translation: CASSLQGAGGELFF.

CDR3 nucleotide sequence: TGTGCCAGCAGTCCCGACAGGGGGCGTTACAATGAGCAGTTCTTC. Translation gives CASSPDRGRYNEQFF. The chain combines TRBV27 with TRBJ2-1; 10 nucleotides agree with TRBD1. Germline lookup yields CDR1 MNHEY and CDR2 SMNVEV (reference sequence). J lost 4 bases, V lost 5 bases, and 5 bases had no gene match. The CDR3 runs to 15 residues.

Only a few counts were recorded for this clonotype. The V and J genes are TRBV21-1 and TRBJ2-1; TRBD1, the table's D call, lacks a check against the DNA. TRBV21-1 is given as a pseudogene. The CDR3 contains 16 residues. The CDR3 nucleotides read TGTGCCAGCAGCAAAGCGCTTTGGGACACAAACAATGAGCAGTTCTTC. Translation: CASSKALWDTNNEQFF.

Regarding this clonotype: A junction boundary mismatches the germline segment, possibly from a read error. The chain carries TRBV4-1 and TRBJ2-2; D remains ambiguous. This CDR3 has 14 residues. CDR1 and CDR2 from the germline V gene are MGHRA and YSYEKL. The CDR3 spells CASSQDRVAGELFF. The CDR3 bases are TGTGCCAGCAGCCAAGATCGGGTTGCCGGGGAGCTGTTTTTT.

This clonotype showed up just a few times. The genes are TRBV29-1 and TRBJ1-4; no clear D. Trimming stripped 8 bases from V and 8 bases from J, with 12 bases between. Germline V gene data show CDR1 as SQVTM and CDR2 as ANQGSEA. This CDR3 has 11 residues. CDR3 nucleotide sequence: TGCAGCTCTCTCCAGGACGAAAAACTGTTTTTT. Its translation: CSSLQDEKLFF.

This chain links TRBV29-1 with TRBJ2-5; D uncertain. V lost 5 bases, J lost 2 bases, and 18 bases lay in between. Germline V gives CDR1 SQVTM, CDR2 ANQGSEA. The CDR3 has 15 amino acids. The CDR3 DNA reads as TGCAGCGTTCATTCCAGACTTAAACCTCAAGAGACCCAGTACTTC. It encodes CSVHSRLKPQETQYF.

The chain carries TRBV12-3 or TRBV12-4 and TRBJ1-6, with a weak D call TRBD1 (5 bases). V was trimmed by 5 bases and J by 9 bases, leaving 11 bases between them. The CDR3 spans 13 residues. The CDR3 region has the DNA TGTGCCAGCAGTGCCTCCGGGACTTCACCCCTCCACTTT. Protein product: CASSASGTSPLHF.

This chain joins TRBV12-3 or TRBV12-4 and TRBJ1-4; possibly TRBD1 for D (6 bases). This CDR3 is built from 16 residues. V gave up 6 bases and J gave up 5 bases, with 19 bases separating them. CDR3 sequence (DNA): TGTGCCAGCAGCCTAGGGTCAGGGGCGATAAATGAAAAACTGTTTTTT. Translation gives CASSLGSGAINEKLFF.

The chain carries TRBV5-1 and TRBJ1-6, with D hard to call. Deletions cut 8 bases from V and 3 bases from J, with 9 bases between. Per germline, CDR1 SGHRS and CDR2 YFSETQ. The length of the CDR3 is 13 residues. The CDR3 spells CASRTDYNSPLHF. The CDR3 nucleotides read TGCGCCAGTAGGACTGACTATAATTCACCCCTCCACTTT.

In DNA, the CDR3 is TGCAGCGTCCTGGGTGGCGGGAACGGTATGAACACTGAAGCTTTCTTT. Its protein product is CSVLGGGNGMNTEAFF. This rearrangement joins TRBV29-1 to TRBJ1-1; no definite D call. The CDR3 contains 16 residues. CDR1 is SQVTM and CDR2 is ANQGSEA in the germline V gene. V lost 6 bases to trimming and J lost 0 bases, with 20 bases between them. Drawing the rest from reference TRBV29-1 and TRBJ1-1, the complete variable domain is SAVISQKPSRDICQRGTSLTIQCQVDSQVTMMFWYRQQPGQSLTLIATANQGSEATYESGFVIDKFPISRPNLTFSTLTVSNMSPEDSSIYLCSVLGGGNGMNTEAFFGQGTRLTVV.

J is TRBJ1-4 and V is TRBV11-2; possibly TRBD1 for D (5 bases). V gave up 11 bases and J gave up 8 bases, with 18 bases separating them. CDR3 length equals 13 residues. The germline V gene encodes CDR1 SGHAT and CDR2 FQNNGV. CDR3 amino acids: CACTQQEGEKLFF. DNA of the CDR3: TGTGCCTGCACACAACAGGAGGGGGAAAAACTGTTTTTT.

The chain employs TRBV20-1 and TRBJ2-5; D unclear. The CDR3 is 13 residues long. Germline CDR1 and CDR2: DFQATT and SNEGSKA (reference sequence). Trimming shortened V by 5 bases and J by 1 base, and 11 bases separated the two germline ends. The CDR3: CSALPGPQETQYF. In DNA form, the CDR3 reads TGCAGTGCTCTTCCGGGTCCCCAAGAGACCCAGTACTTC.

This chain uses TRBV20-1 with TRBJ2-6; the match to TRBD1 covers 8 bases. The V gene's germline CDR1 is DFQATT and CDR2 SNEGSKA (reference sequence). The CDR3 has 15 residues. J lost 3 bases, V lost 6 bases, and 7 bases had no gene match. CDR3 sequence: CSAETGDYGANVLTF. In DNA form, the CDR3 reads TGCAGTGCCGAGACAGGGGATTATGGGGCCAACGTCCTGACTTTC.

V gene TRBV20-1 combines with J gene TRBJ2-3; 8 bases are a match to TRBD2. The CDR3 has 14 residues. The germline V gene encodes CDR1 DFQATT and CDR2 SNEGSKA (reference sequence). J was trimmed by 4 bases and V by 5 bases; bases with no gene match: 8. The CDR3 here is CSAETSVLADTQYF. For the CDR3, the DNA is TGCAGTGCTGAGACTAGCGTTCTCGCAGATACGCAGTATTTT.

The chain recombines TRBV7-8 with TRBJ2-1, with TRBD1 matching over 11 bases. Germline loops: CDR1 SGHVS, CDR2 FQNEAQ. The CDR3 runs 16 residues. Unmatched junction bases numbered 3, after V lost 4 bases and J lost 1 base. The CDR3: CASSSGTGGSYNEQFF. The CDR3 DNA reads TGTGCCAGCAGCTCCGGGACAGGGGGTTCCTACAATGAGCAGTTCTTC. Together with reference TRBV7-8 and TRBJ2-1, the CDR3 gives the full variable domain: GAGVSQSPRYKVAKRGQDVALRCDPISGHVSLFWYQQALGQGPEFLTYFQNEAQLDKSGLPSDRFFAERPEGSVSTLKIQRTQQEDSAVYLCASSSGTGGSYNEQFFGPGTRLTVL.

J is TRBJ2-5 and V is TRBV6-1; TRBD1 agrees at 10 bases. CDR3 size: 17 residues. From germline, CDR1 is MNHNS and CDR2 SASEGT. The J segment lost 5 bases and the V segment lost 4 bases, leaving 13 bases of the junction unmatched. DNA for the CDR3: TGTGCCAGCAGTGTGTGGAGCCGACAGGGGGCAGGGGAGACCCAGTACTTC. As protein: CASSVWSRQGAGETQYF.